The TCR beta chain under discussion was sequenced for a study of regulatory T cells in long-lasting Graves disease. TCR beta libraries were built with iRepertoire HTBI primers and Arm-PCR of CDR3 regions. MiXCR, applied by TCRdb to the multiplex PCR reads, yields one record per CDR3 protein. The sample contains just over 600,000 distinct CDR3 sequences, roughly 16% of which appear only once. Trimming left V 0 bases short and J 0 bases short, with 10 bases between. Germline lookup yields CDR1 MGHRA and CDR2 YSYEKL. The CDR3 is 16 amino acids. Time point: newly diagnosed GD, antithyroid drugs for less than 3 months. RNA isolated from PBMCs was used to make the TCR library. Criteria from the American Thyroid Association guidelines were applied to diagnose Graves' disease. The sample was also reused in another study, on T cells in Graves' hyperthyroidism and ophthalmopathy. That paper states: Most thyroid clonotypes expanded above 0.001 appeared in blood too. In the analysis, a 13 V-J model separated ophthalmopathy from stable hyperthyroidism.

The sequencing used peripheral blood mononuclear cells (PBMCs), collected at new diagnosis, from a patient treated with antithyroid drugs. The gene calls are TRBV4-1 and TRBJ2-3, with D unresolved. The receptor was derived from a woman in her twenties or thirties with Graves disease. The CDR3, as DNA: TGCGCCAGCAGCCAAGACGCGATTCCTAGCACAGATACGCAGTATTTT. Its protein is CASSQDAIPSTDTQYF.